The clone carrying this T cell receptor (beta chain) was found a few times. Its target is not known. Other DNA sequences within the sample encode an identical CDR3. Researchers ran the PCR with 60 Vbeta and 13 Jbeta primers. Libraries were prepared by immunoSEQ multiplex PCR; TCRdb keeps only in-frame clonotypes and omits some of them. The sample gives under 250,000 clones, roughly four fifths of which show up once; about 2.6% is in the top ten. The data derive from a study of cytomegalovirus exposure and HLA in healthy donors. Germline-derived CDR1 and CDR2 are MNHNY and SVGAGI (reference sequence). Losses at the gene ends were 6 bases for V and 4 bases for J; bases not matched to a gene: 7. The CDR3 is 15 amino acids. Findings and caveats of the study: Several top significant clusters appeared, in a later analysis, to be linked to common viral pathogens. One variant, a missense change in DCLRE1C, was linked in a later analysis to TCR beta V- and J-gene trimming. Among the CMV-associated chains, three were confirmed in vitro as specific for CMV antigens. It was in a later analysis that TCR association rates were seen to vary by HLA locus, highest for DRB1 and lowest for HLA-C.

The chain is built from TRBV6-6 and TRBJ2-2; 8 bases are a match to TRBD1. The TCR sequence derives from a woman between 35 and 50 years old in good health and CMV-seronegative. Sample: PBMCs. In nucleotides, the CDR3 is TGTGCCAGCAGATCTCAGGGGGCGGGCACCGGGGAGCTGTTTTTT. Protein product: CASRSQGAGTGELFF.